Listed below are T cell receptor beta chains from one sample, sequenced in a study of shared clonotypes between healthy human individuals. This table comes from immunoSEQ multiplex PCR, and its TCRdb copy is limited to in-frame clones, with some not included. This sample yields some 1 million clones, of which around 76% are seen a single time; approximately 1.5% belongs to the top ten. Material for sequencing was memory CD4+ T cells sorted from blood. These receptors came from a man in his late teens or twenties in good health. Each CDR3 is given with its conserved first and last residue. The D gene is left open where the match is weak. Only some rows state a clone size, as once, few, many or a class for expanded clones.

TRBV29-1	TRBJ1-4	-	TRBD1	CSATGQGNEKLFF	TGCAGCGCCACGGGACAGGGGAATGAAAAACTGTTTTTT
TRBV2	TRBJ2-7	-	TRBD1	CASQGQGRYEQYF	TGTGCCAGCCAGGGACAGGGTCGTTACGAGCAGTACTTC
TRBV11-2	TRBJ1-5	-	-	CASSFGTPNQPQHF	TGTGCCAGCAGCTTTGGGACCCCGAATCAGCCCCAGCATTTT
TRBV5-1	TRBJ2-7	-	TRBD1	CASSTGQGSYEQYF	TGCGCCAGCAGTACCGGACAGGGGTCCTACGAGCAGTACTTC
TRBV7-2	TRBJ2-3	-	-	CASSFPGLIDTQYF	TGTGCCAGCAGCTTTCCGGGACTGATTGATACGCAGTATTTT
TRBV15	TRBJ2-5	many	TRBD2	CATSRERTSGKETQYF	TGTGCCACCAGCAGAGAAAGGACTAGCGGAAAAGAGACCCAGTACTTC
TRBV5-1	TRBJ1-1	-	-	CASSLIGQKGTEAFF	TGCGCCAGCAGCTTGATAGGACAGAAGGGCACTGAAGCTTTCTTT
TRBV30	TRBJ2-3	-	-	CAWAVSAGRTDTQYF	TGTGCCTGGGCGGTTTCCGCGGGACGCACAGATACGCAGTATTTT
TRBV6-1	TRBJ2-6	-	-	CASSVGGPGGANVLTF	TGTGCCAGCAGTGTCGGAGGCCCGGGGGGGGCCAACGTCCTGACTTTC
TRBV6-5	TRBJ1-1	-	-	CASSMKNTEAFF	TGTGCCAGCAGCATGAAGAACACTGAAGCTTTCTTT
TRBV14	TRBJ2-7	-	TRBD1	CASSHRDSYEQYF	TGTGCCAGCAGCCATAGGGACAGCTACGAGCAGTACTTC
TRBV7-2	TRBJ2-5	-	TRBD2	CASSRGGQETQYF	TGTGCCAGCAGCCGGGGGGGCCAGGAGACCCAGTACTTC
TRBV7-2	TRBJ2-3	-	-	CASSPAGRQQYF	TGTGCCAGCAGCCCGGCCGGGCGCCAGCAGTATTTT
TRBV7-2	TRBJ1-3	-	-	CASSPRRGGNTIYF	TGTGCCAGCAGCCCCCGGAGAGGAGGAAACACCATATATTTT
TRBV6-1	TRBJ2-6	many	TRBD2	CASSALAGGGSGANVLTF	TGTGCCAGCAGTGCTTTAGCGGGAGGGGGCTCTGGGGCCAACGTCCTGACTTTC
TRBV29-1	TRBJ2-1	-	-	CSSKTGTRSYNEQFF	TGCAGCTCAAAGACCGGGACCCGATCCTACAATGAGCAGTTCTTC
TRBV7-8	TRBJ1-2	-	-	CASSLDGTNYGYTF	TGTGCCAGCAGCTTAGACGGCACTAACTATGGCTACACCTTC
TRBV4-3	TRBJ2-2	-	TRBD2	CASSQVPGGAANTGELFF	TGCGCCAGCAGCCAAGTGCCCGGGGGGGCTGCGAACACCGGGGAGCTGTTTTTT
TRBV7-2	TRBJ2-7	few	TRBD2	CASSKTGTSGSLYEQYF	TGTGCCAGCAGCAAAACCGGGACTAGCGGGAGTCTCTACGAGCAGTACTTC
TRBV5-3	TRBJ2-5	-	-	CARSLRHRPSQETQYF	TGTGCCAGAAGCTTGCGTCACAGGCCGTCTCAAGAGACCCAGTACTTC
TRBV5-1	TRBJ2-7	-	TRBD2	CASSYHHSGTSSYEQYF	TGCGCCAGCAGCTACCATCATAGCGGGACGAGCTCCTACGAGCAGTACTTC
TRBV7-6	TRBJ2-4	-	-	CASSLVAVGKNIQYF	TGTGCCAGCAGCTTAGTGGCAGTGGGCAAAAACATTCAGTACTTC
TRBV5-8	TRBJ2-1	-	TRBD2	CASSLGTSGTIYNEQFF	TGTGCCAGCAGCTTGGGTACTAGCGGGACTATCTACAATGAGCAGTTCTTC